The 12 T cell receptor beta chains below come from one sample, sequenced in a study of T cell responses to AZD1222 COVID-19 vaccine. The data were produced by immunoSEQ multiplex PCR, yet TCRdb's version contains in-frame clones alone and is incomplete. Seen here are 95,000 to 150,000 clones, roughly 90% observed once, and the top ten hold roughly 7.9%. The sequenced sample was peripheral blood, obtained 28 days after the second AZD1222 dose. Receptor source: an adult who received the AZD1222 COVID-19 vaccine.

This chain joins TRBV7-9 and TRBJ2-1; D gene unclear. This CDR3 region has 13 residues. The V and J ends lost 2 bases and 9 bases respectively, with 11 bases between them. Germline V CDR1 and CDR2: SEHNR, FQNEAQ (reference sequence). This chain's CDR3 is CASSLSEIGEQFF. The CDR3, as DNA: TGTGCCAGCAGCTTAAGTGAGATCGGTGAGCAGTTCTTC.

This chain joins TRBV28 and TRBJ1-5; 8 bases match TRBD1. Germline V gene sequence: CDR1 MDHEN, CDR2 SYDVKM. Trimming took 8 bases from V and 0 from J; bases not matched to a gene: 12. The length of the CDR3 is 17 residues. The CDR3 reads CASAQTGDPYSNQPQHF. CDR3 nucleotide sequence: TGTGCCAGCGCGCAGACAGGGGACCCTTATAGCAATCAGCCCCAGCATTTT. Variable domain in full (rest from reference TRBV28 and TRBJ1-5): DVKVTQSSRYLVKRTGEKVFLECVQDMDHENMFWYRQDPGLGLRLIYFSYDVKMKEKGDIPEGYSVSREKKERFSLILESASTNQTSMYLCASAQTGDPYSNQPQHFGDGTRLSIL.

The CDR3 reads CASSPDLDTVNTGELFF. The CDR3 nucleotides are TGTGCCAGCAGCCCGGACCTGGATACAGTTAACACCGGGGAGCTGTTTTTT. The gene calls are TRBV9 and TRBJ2-2; D gene unclear. The CDR3 runs 17 residues. Trimming shortened V by 4 bases and J by 2 bases, and 18 bases separated the two germline ends. Per the germline V gene, CDR1 is SGDLS and CDR2 is YYNGEE. Drawing the rest from reference TRBV9 and TRBJ2-2, the complete variable domain is DSGVTQTPKHLITATGQRVTLRCSPRSGDLSVYWYQQSLDQGLQFLIQYYNGEERAKGNILERFSAQQFPDLHSELNLSSLELGDSALYFCASSPDLDTVNTGELFFGEGSRLTVL.

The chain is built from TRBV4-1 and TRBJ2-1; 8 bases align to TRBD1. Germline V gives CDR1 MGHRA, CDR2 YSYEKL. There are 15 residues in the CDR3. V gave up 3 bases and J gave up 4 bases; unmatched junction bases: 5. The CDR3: CASSQLRDRYNEQFF. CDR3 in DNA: TGCGCCAGCAGCCAGCTCCGGGACAGGTACAATGAGCAGTTCTTC.

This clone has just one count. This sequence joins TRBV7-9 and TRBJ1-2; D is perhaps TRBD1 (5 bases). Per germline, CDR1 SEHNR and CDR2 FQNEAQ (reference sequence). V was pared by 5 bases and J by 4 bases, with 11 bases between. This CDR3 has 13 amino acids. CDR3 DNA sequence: TGTGCCAGCAGCCCGACAGTTTCCTATGGCTACACCTTC. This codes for CASSPTVSYGYTF.

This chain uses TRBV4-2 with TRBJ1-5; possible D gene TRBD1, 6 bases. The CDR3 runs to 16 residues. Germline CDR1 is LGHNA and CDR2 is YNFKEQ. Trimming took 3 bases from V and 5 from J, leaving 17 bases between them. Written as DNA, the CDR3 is TGTGCCAGCAGCCAGTTACAGGGAGGGCTTGATCAGCCCCAGCATTTT. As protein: CASSQLQGGLDQPQHF.

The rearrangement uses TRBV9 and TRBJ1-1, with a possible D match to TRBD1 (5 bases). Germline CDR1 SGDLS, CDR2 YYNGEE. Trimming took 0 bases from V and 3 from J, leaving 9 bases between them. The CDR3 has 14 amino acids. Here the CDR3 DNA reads TGTGCCAGCAGCGTAGATGCAGGGTACACTGAAGCTTTCTTT. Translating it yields CASSVDAGYTEAFF.

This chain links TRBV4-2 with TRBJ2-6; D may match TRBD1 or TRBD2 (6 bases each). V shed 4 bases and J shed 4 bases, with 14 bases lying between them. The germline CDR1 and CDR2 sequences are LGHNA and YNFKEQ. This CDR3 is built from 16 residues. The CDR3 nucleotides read TGTGCCAGCAGCCGAGGAGGGGGGTCCGGGGCCAACGTCCTGACTTTC. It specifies CASSRGGGSGANVLTF.

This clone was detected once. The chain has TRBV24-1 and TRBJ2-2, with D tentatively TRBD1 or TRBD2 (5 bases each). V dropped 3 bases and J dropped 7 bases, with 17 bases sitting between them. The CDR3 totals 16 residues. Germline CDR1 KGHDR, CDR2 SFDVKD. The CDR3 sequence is CATSDLNSGGGGELFF. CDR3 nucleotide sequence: TGTGCCACCAGTGATCTTAACAGTGGTGGGGGCGGGGAGCTGTTTTTT.

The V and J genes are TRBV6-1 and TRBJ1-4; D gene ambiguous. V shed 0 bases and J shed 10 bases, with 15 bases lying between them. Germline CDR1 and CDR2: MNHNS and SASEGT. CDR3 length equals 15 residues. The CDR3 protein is CASSEARVGRSKLFF. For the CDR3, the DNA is TGTGCCAGCAGTGAAGCGCGGGTGGGCCGGTCAAAACTGTTTTTT.

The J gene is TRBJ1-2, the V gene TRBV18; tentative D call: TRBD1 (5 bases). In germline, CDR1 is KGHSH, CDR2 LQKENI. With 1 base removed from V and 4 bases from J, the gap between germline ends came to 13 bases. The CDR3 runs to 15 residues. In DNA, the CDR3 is TGTGCCAGCTCACCACGGGACCCCTTATCCTATGGCTACACCTTC. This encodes CASSPRDPLSYGYTF.

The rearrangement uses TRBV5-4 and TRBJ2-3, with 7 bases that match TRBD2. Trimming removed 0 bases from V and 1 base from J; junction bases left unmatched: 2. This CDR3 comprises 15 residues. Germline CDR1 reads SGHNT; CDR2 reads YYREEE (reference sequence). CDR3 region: CASSLGLAGTDTQYF. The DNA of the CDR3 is TGTGCCAGCAGCTTGGGGCTAGCGGGCACAGATACGCAGTATTTT.